This T cell receptor (beta chain) was sequenced in a study of shared clonotypes between healthy human individuals. The CDR3 covers 14 residues. CDR1 and CDR2 (germline): SGHRS, YFSETQ. The assay was immunoSEQ multiplex PCR, and TCRdb's table has in-frame clones only and misses some. Of roughly 500,000 clones in the sample, 81% were seen once. The TCR sequence derives from a woman between 35 and 50 years old in good health. Some clones in this sample may be carry-over from other donors' samples. The sample was PBMCs. The genes are TRBV5-1 and TRBJ2-5, with TRBD2 matching over 7 bases. With the DNA end fitting TRBJ2-7 better, the J assignment may be wrong. Here the CDR3 reads CASSLGLVSYEQYF. The CDR3, as DNA: TGCGCCAGCAGCTTAGGACTAGTCTCCTACGAGCAGTACTTC.